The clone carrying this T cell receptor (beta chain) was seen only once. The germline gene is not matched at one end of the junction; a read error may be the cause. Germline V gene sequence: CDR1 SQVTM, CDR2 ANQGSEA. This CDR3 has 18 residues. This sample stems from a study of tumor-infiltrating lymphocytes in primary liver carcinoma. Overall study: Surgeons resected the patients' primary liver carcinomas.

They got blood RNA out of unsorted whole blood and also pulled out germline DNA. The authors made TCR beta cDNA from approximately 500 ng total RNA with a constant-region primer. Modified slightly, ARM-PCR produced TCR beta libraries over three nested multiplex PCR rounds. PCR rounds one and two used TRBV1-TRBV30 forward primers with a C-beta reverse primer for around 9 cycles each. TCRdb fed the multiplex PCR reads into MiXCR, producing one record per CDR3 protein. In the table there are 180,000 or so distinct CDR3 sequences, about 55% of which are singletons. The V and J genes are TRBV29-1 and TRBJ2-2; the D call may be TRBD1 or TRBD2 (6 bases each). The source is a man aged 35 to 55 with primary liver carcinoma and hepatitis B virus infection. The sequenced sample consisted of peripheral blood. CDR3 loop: CSVGGGLAGELYTGERFF. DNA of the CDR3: TGCAGCGTTGGTGGGGGGCTAGCAGGAGAATTGTACACCGGGGAGCGGTTTTTT.